This TCR beta chain was obtained from a study of long-term antiretroviral therapy in people with HIV. Looking at the study overall: Specimens dating back about a decade before the 2015 immediate-ART recommendation are the oldest included. Study results and limitations: Clonal populations expanded prior to ART predominated within the repertoire at all time points. In samples taken after ART, diversity increased but remained below transplant donor control levels.

An immunoSEQ assay, version v3.0, was performed at survey level. TCRdb's copy holds only in-frame clones and misses some; the assay was immunoSEQ multiplex PCR. The sample has more than 25,000 clones, roughly 97% seen once. The germline V gene has CDR1 ENHRY and CDR2 SYGVKD. V lost 4 bases and J lost 0; bases outside the gene matches: 13. The CDR3 covers 18 residues. The samples, holding roughly 0.9-11 million cryopreserved PBMC, were thawed before DNA extraction was carried out. Comment on this clone: No antigen is known for it.

This receptor was taken from a young man with HIV. This sample comprised unsorted PBMCs, obtained 7.6 years after starting antiretroviral therapy. This sequence joins TRBV10-3 and TRBJ1-1; 8 bases align to TRBD1. Here the CDR3 reads CAISGRGNQGAMNTEAFF. As DNA, the CDR3 is TGTGCCATCAGTGGGAGGGGGAACCAGGGGGCCATGAACACTGAAGCTTTCTTT.